This T cell receptor beta chain stems from a study of T-cell memory formation after mild COVID-19 (dated by TCRdb to the early 2020s). General notes on the study: Most TCR sequence clusters were specific to one of the two donors. Two young, previously healthy adult volunteers, one female and one male, were included in the cohort. In a couple of donors, T-cell clones that expanded and contracted after mild COVID-19 were tracked by sequencing TCRalpha and TCRbeta repertoires over time.

PBMCs were isolated by Ficoll-Paque density gradient centrifugation. Results the study describes overall, beyond this receptor: SARS-CoV-2 specificity of the second-wave clones peaking on day 37 was not confirmed. The study included only a couple of mild cases, and larger cohorts that include severe cases with pre-infection samples were judged to be necessary. Balanced CD4/CD8 phenotypes were observed for clones contracting from day 15 to 85, whereas a bias towards CD4+ was observed for a second wave of clones expanding from day 15 to 37. Some responding clones were detected in pre-infection memory, which suggested that pre-existing cross-reactive memory T cells had joined the SARS-CoV-2 response. Contracting CD4+ clones were found mainly in CM and EM memory subsets, while CD8+ clones were enriched in EMRA.

V lost 7 bases and J lost 6 bases; the stretch between them is 16 bases long. The CDR3 runs 14 residues from the cysteine to the phenylalanine. CDR3 DNA is the only sequence kept; it has 42 bases, read in frame from the first base. CDR1 MNHEY and CDR2 SVGEGT were looked up in the germline V gene. On this clonotype itself: The antigen it recognizes is unknown. No base-level quality is on record; no much larger clone is a single base apart.

TCRdb records Illumina NovaSeq 6000 as the sequencer. cDNA libraries for TCRalpha and TCRbeta were prepared by 5'RACE using constant-segment primers, with sample barcodes and unique molecular identifiers added. Trizol reagent was used to extract RNA from every sample. Library amplification was performed in two PCR steps, and a second sample barcode and Illumina TruSeq adapters were introduced in the second step. Libraries were sequenced on an Illumina NovaSeq with 2 x 150 bp paired-end reads. The authors processed their data as follows. With migec v1.2.7, reads were demultiplexed and then collapsed into UMI-guided consensus sequences. Using mixcr v2.1.11, the UMI consensuses were aligned to TRA and TRB V and J templates and assembled into clonotypes. A clonotype was counted as expanded or contracted only when both edgeR and NoisET called the clonotype significant, with the noise models trained on biological replicates. edgeR calls used a false discovery rate-adjusted p below 0.01 and a log2 fold-change threshold of 1. As an exploratory analysis of dynamics, PCA with hierarchical clustering was applied to max-normalized trajectories of the 1000 most abundant clonotypes. Separately sequenced CD4+ and CD8+ repertoires were used to assign a CD4 or CD8 phenotype to each responding clone. TCRdb reworked the public reads: Q25 trimming with fastp, MiXCR clone assembly, productive beta chains retained. Rows merge per CDR3 protein into single entries with the most common DNA and genes. The V and J calls shown here were made by TCRdb, not taken from the authors' results. The sample table lists under 700,000 distinct CDR3 sequences, roughly 22% of them with a count of one. The ten largest clones take up around an eighth of the sample.

The source of this sequence is an adult woman who had mild COVID-19 (a few samples of this study predate the infection). The sample titles of this study are shuffled in the database, so cell type and time point are left out; the donor was told from shared clones. Recombination connected TRBV6-2 or TRBV6-3 to TRBJ2-1, and the D gene may be TRBD2, 7 bases matching. The material sequenced was PBMCs or a T cell subset sorted from them (not recorded which). The DNA sequence is as follows: TGTGCCAGCATGGGGGGGGGGCTCGGCAATGAGCAGTTCTTC. It translates to CASMGGGLGNEQFF.